The entry below gives a single T cell receptor beta chain sequence along with its context. The data derive from a study of cytomegalovirus exposure and HLA in healthy donors. The PCR ran on 60 Vbeta and 13 Jbeta primers. Measured with immunoSEQ multiplex PCR; TCRdb has only the in-frame clones, and not every one. Found here are some 180,000 clones, around 88% of them singletons; the top ten hold approximately 1.6%. The germline V gene encodes CDR1 SGHRS and CDR2 YFSETQ. The CDR3 loop spans 16 amino acids. Trimming at V came to 4 bases and at J to 5 bases, leaving 10 bases not matched to a gene. The sequenced sample was PBMCs. This chain links TRBV5-1 with TRBJ2-1, with 9 bases aligning to TRBD1. The sequence was obtained from a man aged 40-49 years in good health and CMV-seropositive. The CDR3 sequence is CASSKAGTGRHNEQFF. DNA of the CDR3: TGCGCCAGCAGCAAAGCCGGGACAGGGAGGCACAATGAGCAGTTCTTC.